The entry below gives a single T cell receptor beta chain sequence along with its context. Its antigen is not known. This entry belongs to a study of blood T cells in healthy people across ages. For the study at large: About one barcoded beta molecule per two T cells was captured by template switching.

Each sample had at least 6 million PBMCs isolated. A sample-barcoded 5' primer and a J-beta primer mix were used in a second PCR of roughly 6 to 11 cycles. Researchers report that a template-switch adaptor with 12 random nucleotides tagged each cDNA molecule. A single record per CDR3 protein comes from TCRdb applying MiXCR to the 5' RACE reads. The table includes approximately 680,000 distinct CDR3 sequences, about 34% detected once. Whole-study findings and limits: Investigators viewed diversity estimates from one million T cells as underestimates, the study reported.

Sequenced material: blood. The sequence derives from a woman older than 75 in good health.

The CDR3 region has the DNA TGTGCCAGCAGTGTTGGACATTCAGACGAGCAGTACTTC. This encodes CASSVGHSDEQYF. The V gene is TRBV12-3 or TRBV12-4, the J gene TRBJ2-7; D possibly corresponds to TRBD1 (5 bases). V was clipped by 5 bases and J by 5 bases, with 13 bases between them. This CDR3 region has 13 residues.